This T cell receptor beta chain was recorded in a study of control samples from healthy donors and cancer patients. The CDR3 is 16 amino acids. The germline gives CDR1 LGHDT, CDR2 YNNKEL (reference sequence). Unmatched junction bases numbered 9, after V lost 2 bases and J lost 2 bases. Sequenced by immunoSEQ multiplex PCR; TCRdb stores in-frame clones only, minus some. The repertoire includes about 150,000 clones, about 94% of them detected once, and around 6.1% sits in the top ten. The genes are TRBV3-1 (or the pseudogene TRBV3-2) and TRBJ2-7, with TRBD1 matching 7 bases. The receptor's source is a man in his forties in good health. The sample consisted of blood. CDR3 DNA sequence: TGTGCCAGCAGCCAAAGAGGTGGGACAGACGCCTACGAGCAGTACTTC. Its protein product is CASSQRGGTDAYEQYF.